This TCR beta chain is from a study of response to subunit inactivated influenza vaccine. General study findings and limits: Each seasonal flu vaccination may recruit only limited new T cells, authors suggested.

MiXCR, run by TCRdb on the RT-PCR reads, gives a single entry per CDR3 protein. The sample records about 780,000 distinct CDR3 sequences, 15% to 20% being singletons. A word on this clonotype: What it binds is not known.

This CDR3 comprises 14 residues. V was shortened by 7 bases and J by 0 bases, with 11 bases between the two germline ends. Looked up from germline, CDR1 is MNHEY and CDR2 is SMNVEV (reference sequence). The material sequenced was PBMCs from blood, taken 5 days after vaccination. The J gene is TRBJ2-3, the V gene TRBV27; a weak D match, TRBD1 (5 bases). This receptor was identified in a man aged 50-59 years who received an inactivated influenza vaccine. CDR3 protein: CASTEKGSTDTQYF. The CDR3 DNA reads TGTGCCAGCACGGAGAAGGGGAGCACAGATACGCAGTATTTT.